This T cell receptor beta chain was sequenced for a study of blood T cells in healthy people across ages. Study conclusions and caveats: Long-lived donors had more naive CD4+ cells and higher diversity than aged donors.

Isolation recovered at least 7 million PBMCs from every sample. Alongside a J-beta primer mix, a sample-barcoded 5' primer served in a second PCR lasting roughly 6 to 11 cycles. TCRdb itself ran the 5' RACE reads through MiXCR, one entry per CDR3 protein. The table shows approximately 780,000 distinct CDR3 sequences, with around 24% occurring only once. In the case of this clonotype: Its antigen is unknown.

The CDR3 runs 16 residues. The germline V gene encodes CDR1 MDHEN and CDR2 SYDVKM. Trimming took 1 base from V and 7 from J, leaving 20 bases between them. A further study also used this sample, focusing on T cells of mothers and their children. This second study notes: Related and unrelated pairs show similar thymic shaping of TCR recombination output. Related mother-child pairs shared marginally more repertoire than unrelated pairs, though not significantly.

Sequenced input: blood. The chain has TRBV28 and TRBJ2-7; D gene unclear. This receptor was taken from a boy aged 5-17 years in good health. The CDR3 here is CASSLFSVGVGVEQYF. CDR3 DNA sequence: TGTGCCAGCAGTTTATTCTCGGTGGGCGTTGGGGTGGAGCAGTACTTC.